This T cell receptor (beta chain) was sequenced during a study of OX40 agonist ivuxolimab in advanced cancers. For the study at large: Of the patients, three showed partial responses, one with hepatocellular carcinoma and two with cutaneous melanoma.

The table lists this clone with a few counts. Its antigen is currently unknown. TCRdb's table, derived via immunoSEQ multiplex PCR, lists solely in-frame clones and lacks some. Of 60,000 to 75,000 clones in the sample, approximately 88% were seen once. General study findings and limits: Expanded clones tended on average to be more numerous among CD8+ T cells than CD4+.

Sample: CD4+ or CD8+ T cells sorted from blood, taken in a trial of the OX40 agonist ivuxolimab. The receptor's source is an adult with an advanced solid tumor such as melanoma, head and neck, liver or kidney cancer.

The DNA for the CDR3 is TGTGCCAGCAGTTTAGTAGCAGGGGGCGAGCAGTACTTC. Amino acid sequence: CASSLVAGGEQYF. The chain couples TRBV27 to TRBJ2-7; 7 positions match TRBD1. This CDR3 is built from 13 residues. Germline CDR1 MNHEY, CDR2 SMNVEV (reference sequence). Trimming took 2 bases from V and 6 from J; bases not matched to a gene: 4.